The clone carrying this T cell receptor (beta chain) was counted between two and nine times. The data belong to a study of cytomegalovirus exposure and HLA in healthy donors. This PCR relied on a set of 60 Vbeta primers and 13 Jbeta primers. Measured with immunoSEQ multiplex PCR; TCRdb has only the in-frame clones, and not every one. The top ten hold under 5% of the sample, which has tens of thousands of clones, around two thirds seen once. Germline values: CDR1 SGHVS, CDR2 FNYEAQ. The CDR3 contains 15 residues. Trimming left V 5 bases short and J 4 bases short, with 15 bases between. This rearrangement joins TRBV7-6 to TRBJ2-1, with D possibly TRBD1 on 6 matching bases. Sequences were obtained from PBMCs. This sequence was found in a man aged 25 to 40 in good health and CMV-seronegative. The CDR3 DNA sequence: TGTGCCAGCAGCCCAGGGGCGTCCCTTTACAATGAGCAGTTCTTC. This sequence encodes CASSPGASLYNEQFF.